The 13 T cell receptor beta chains below were found in one sample sequenced in a study of blood T cells in healthy people across ages. The use of a sample-barcoded 5' primer and a J-beta primer mix characterized a second PCR of roughly 6 to 12 cycles. TCRdb reprocessed the 5' RACE reads via MiXCR and lists one record per CDR3 protein. The table records just over 1 million distinct CDR3 sequences, more than 35% of them present only once. Sequenced input: blood. These receptors all stem from a woman aged 60-75 years in good health.

This clonotype has more than one count but fewer than ten. The chain recombines TRBV28 with TRBJ1-2; 7 nucleotides agree with TRBD1. Germline V CDR1 and CDR2: MDHEN, SYDVKM. J lost 8 bases, V lost 7 bases, and 10 bases had no gene match. The CDR3 runs to 13 residues. CDR3 protein: CASTPGTVGGYTF. The CDR3 DNA reads as TGTGCCAGCACCCCGGGGACAGTCGGCGGCTACACCTTC.

The chain has TRBV11-2 and TRBJ2-1; D gene ambiguous. This CDR3 region has 12 residues. V was shortened by 2 bases and J by 8 bases, with 7 bases between the two germline ends. CDR1 SGHAT and CDR2 FQNNGV come from the germline V gene. CDR3 residues: CASSLLIHEQFF. CDR3 bases: TGTGCCAGCAGCTTACTGATCCATGAGCAGTTCTTC.

This clonotype occurred a few times. V is TRBV9 and J is TRBJ2-3; possibly TRBD2 for D (6 bases). The CDR3 totals 14 residues. Germline-derived CDR1 and CDR2 are SGDLS and YYNGEE. V dropped 5 bases and J dropped 4 bases, with 14 bases sitting between them. The CDR3 spells CASRAAGRSDTQYF. For the CDR3, the DNA is TGTGCCAGCAGGGCTGCGGGAAGGTCAGATACGCAGTATTTT.

This clonotype was counted a few times. The CDR3 sequence: CASSVGEPDTQYF. Here the CDR3 DNA reads TGTGCCAGCAGCGTTGGGGAGCCAGATACGCAGTATTTT. This chain joins TRBV9 and TRBJ2-3; perhaps TRBD2 as D (5 bases). CDR1 and CDR2 (germline): SGDLS, YYNGEE. V was clipped by 2 bases and J by 4 bases, with 8 bases between them. The CDR3 contains 13 residues. Full variable domain (rest looked up from reference TRBV9 and TRBJ2-3): DSGVTQTPKHLITATGQRVTLRCSPRSGDLSVYWYQQSLDQGLQFLIQYYNGEERAKGNILERFSAQQFPDLHSELNLSSLELGDSALYFCASSVGEPDTQYFGPGTRLTVL.

The chain joins TRBV12-3 or TRBV12-4 to TRBJ2-3, with unresolved D. The V and J ends lost 7 bases and 4 bases respectively, with 9 bases between them. CDR3 size: 12 residues. Here the CDR3 DNA reads TGTGCCAGCAACTACGGCGCAGATACGCAGTATTTT. This gives the protein CASNYGADTQYF.

The chain couples TRBV5-1 to TRBJ1-2; tentative D call: TRBD1 (5 bases). This CDR3 spans 14 amino acids. Trimming stripped 4 bases from V and 3 bases from J, with 13 bases between. CDR1 and CDR2 (germline): SGHRS, YFSETQ. CDR3 region: CASSVSGGDYGYTF. The CDR3 DNA is TGCGCCAGCAGCGTTTCCGGGGGTGACTATGGCTACACCTTC.

The rearrangement uses TRBV7-7 and TRBJ2-5; 9 bases are a match to TRBD1. Germline-derived CDR1 and CDR2 are SSHAT and FNYEAQ (reference sequence). The CDR3 length is 14 residues. Germline trimming cut 5 bases from V and 7 bases from J; bases unmatched to any gene: 8. CDR3: CASSPGQGGGTQYF. The DNA of the CDR3 is TGTGCCAGCAGCCCGGGACAGGGAGGCGGGACCCAGTACTTC. The entire variable domain, with the rest obtained from reference TRBV7-7 and TRBJ2-5, is as follows: GAGVSQSPRYKVTKRGQDVTLRCDPISSHATLYWYQQALGQGPEFLTYFNYEAQPDKSGLPSDRFSAERPEGSISTLTIQRTEQRDSAMYRCASSPGQGGGTQYFGPGTRLLVL.

V usage is TRBV10-1 and J usage is TRBJ2-7; the D gene is possibly TRBD2 (5 bases). This CDR3 has 14 amino acids. Germline V gives CDR1 WNHNN, CDR2 SYGVQD (reference sequence). Trimming pared 3 bases from V and 7 bases from J, leaving 16 bases between. The CDR3 spells CASSEIGLPGEQYF. The CDR3 region has the DNA TGCGCCAGCAGTGAAATAGGCCTACCGGGGGAGCAGTACTTC.

The rearrangement links TRBV19 to TRBJ2-7, with D hard to call. The germline V and J ends were trimmed by 6 bases and 1 base, with 13 bases remaining between them. The CDR3 has 14 amino acids. Germline loops: CDR1 LNHDA, CDR2 SQIVND (reference sequence). CDR3 bases: TGTGCCAGTAGAACGTATTCAACATCCTACGAGCAGTACTTC. It codes for CASRTYSTSYEQYF.

Worth noting for this clonotype: At one boundary the junction diverges from the germline segment, which might be a read error. V and J are TRBV11-1 and TRBJ1-1; TRBD1 might be the D (6 bases). CDR3 length: 14 residues. Germline V gives CDR1 SGHAT, CDR2 FQDESV (reference sequence). The CDR3 loop reads CASGLGGARTEAFF. The CDR3 DNA reads as TGTGCCAGCGGCTTAGGGGGGGCTCGGACTGAAGCTTTCTTT.

The CDR3, as DNA: TGTGCCAGCTCAAGGACTAGCGGGACTGAGGACGAGCAGTACTTC. Residues: CASSRTSGTEDEQYF. This chain joins TRBV6-1 and TRBJ2-4, with TRBD2 matching 12 bases. The J call may not be correct, given that the DNA end is closer to TRBJ2-7. CDR3 length: 15 amino acids. The germline V gene encodes CDR1 MNHNS and CDR2 SASEGT.

This clonotype was counted a few times. V is TRBV12-3 or TRBV12-4 and J is TRBJ1-2; TRBD1 matches 7 bases. Germline trimming cut 5 bases from V and 7 bases from J; bases unmatched to any gene: 16. The CDR3 loop spans 16 amino acids. This CDR3 reads CASSLFGQEGLSGYTF. CDR3 DNA sequence: TGTGCCAGCAGTCTGTTTGGACAGGAAGGCCTGTCTGGCTACACCTTC.

CDR3 protein: CASNIRAQRDQPQHF. The CDR3 DNA is TGTGCCAGCAACATACGAGCTCAACGGGATCAGCCCCAGCATTTT. J is TRBJ1-5 and V is TRBV6-6; D gene unclear. The CDR3 length is 15 residues. With 7 bases removed from V and 5 bases from J, the gap between germline ends came to 18 bases. Germline loops: CDR1 MNHNY, CDR2 SVGAGI (reference sequence).